What follows is one TCR beta chain and its context. Antigen specificity is unknown. This sample was taken from a study of monozygotic twins with inflammatory bowel disease. Study findings and constraints: IBD patients displayed reduced TCRbeta diversity (inverse Simpson) when set against healthy co-twins.

This CDR3 region has 13 residues. Germline CDR1 is SQVTM and CDR2 is ANQGSEA. For every TCR library, about 4,000 ng of total RNA was used. Every sample had its cDNA made across eight separate reactions. UMIs were attached via template switching, each with a 6-nucleotide sample barcode. TCRdb reprocessed the 5' RACE reads and stores each CDR3 protein as one record, lacking DNA. Its table records about 160,000 distinct CDR3 sequences. Sequenced material: blood. The clonotype comes from a human donor with ulcerative colitis or Crohn's disease, or a healthy co-twin of an affected twin (not recorded which). The rearrangement links TRBV29-1 to TRBJ2-3; TCRdb designates TRBD2, a call that cannot be tested without DNA. CDR3 loop: CSVGTSGTDTQYF.